Listed below are T cell receptor beta chains from one sample, sequenced in a study of post-analysis software for immune sequencing data. TCRdb re-derived calls from the PCR reads in MiXCR, one entry per CDR3 protein. The table has around 400,000 distinct CDR3 sequences, approximately 37% seen once. Material: blood. Receptor source: a girl aged 2 to 10 with multiple sclerosis. Both conserved end residues are part of each CDR3. Fields, in order: D gene, J gene, V gene, clone size, CDR3 DNA, CDR3 protein. D genes are given only for firm matches. Not every row has a clone size; where given, it reads once, few, many or a size class.

>.|TRBJ1-4|TRBV5-1|few
TGCGCCAGCAGTTCCCGGCTCCCCCGCGGAGAGGAAAAACTGTTTTTT
CASSSRLPRGEEKLFF
>TRBD1|TRBJ2-7|TRBV4-1|few
TGCGCCAGCAGCCAAGTAGGGACAGCAGCCTACGAGCAGTACTTC
CASSQVGTAAYEQYF
>.|TRBJ1-1|TRBV11-2|.
TGTGCCAGCAGGCCCGCGGTCGGGGTGAAGGGTGAAGCTTTCTTT
CASRPAVGVKGEAFF
>.|TRBJ2-7|TRBV5-1|few
TGCGCCAGCAGCTTGATTTCGGACTCCTACGAGCAGTACTTC
CASSLISDSYEQYF
>.|TRBJ2-7|TRBV7-6|.
TGTGCCAGCAGCCGGGGTTCTGGCTACGAGCAGTACTTC
CASSRGSGYEQYF
>.|TRBJ1-4|TRBV20-1|.
TGCAGTGCTGCTTTTCAAGGGTGGGCAACTAATGAAAAACGGTTTTTT
CSAAFQGWATNEKRFF
>.|TRBJ1-1|TRBV6-1|.
TGTGCCTCTCCCGGACAGCCGAACACTGAAGCTTTCTTT
CASPGQPNTEAFF
>TRBD1|TRBJ2-5|TRBV6-6|few
TGTGCCAGCACTACAGGGGTGCAAGAGACCCAGTACTTC
CASTTGVQETQYF
>TRBD1|TRBJ2-7|TRBV7-9|few
TGTGCCAGCGTTACCGAGGGGGACAGGGGGTCTTACGAGCAGTACTTC
CASVTEGDRGSYEQYF
>.|TRBJ2-1|TRBV12-3/TRBV12-4|.
TGTGCCAGCAGTTTCGAAGTTCAGGGTGGAGTCCTGAATGAGCAGTTCTTC
CASSFEVQGGVLNEQFF
>TRBD1|TRBJ1-5|TRBV20-1|.
TGCAGTGCTAGAGCCAGGGGGTTCAATCAGCCCCAGCATTTT
CSARARGFNQPQHF
>.|TRBJ2-1|TRBV3-1|.
TGTGCCAGCAGCCAAGATGAACGGGAGGAGCAGTTCTTC
CASSQDEREEQFF
>.|TRBJ2-5|TRBV29-1|few
TGCAGCGCCACCCGGGACACAGAAGAGACCCAGTACTTC
CSATRDTEETQYF
>.|TRBJ2-7|TRBV3-1|many
TGTGCCAGCAGCCATATAGGGGGGACGGTTACCTACGAGCAGTACTTC
CASSHIGGTVTYEQYF
>.|TRBJ2-3|TRBV5-1|.
TGCGCCAGCAGCTGGGGAGGGACAGGTCAAGATACGCAGTATTTT
CASSWGGTGQDTQYF
>TRBD1|TRBJ1-2|TRBV5-1|.
TGCGCCAGCAGCTTGGTCGGACAGGGTCCTAACTATGGCTACACCTTC
CASSLVGQGPNYGYTF
>.|TRBJ1-5|TRBV24-1|.
TGTGCCACCAGTGACCGGGACTGGGGTGGGGAGCCCCAGCATTTT
CATSDRDWGGEPQHF
>.|TRBJ1-6|TRBV28|.
TGTACCAGCAGTGTGCAGGATAATTCACCCCTCCACTTT
CTSSVQDNSPLHF
>.|TRBJ2-4|TRBV7-2|.
TGTGCCAGCAGCCCCGATACCCTTCGGGAGCAGTACTTC
CASSPDTLREQYF
>TRBD1|TRBJ1-2|TRBV3-1|.
TGTGCCAGCAGCCCTCAGGGACAGGTGAACTATGGCTACACCTTC
CASSPQGQVNYGYTF
>TRBD1|TRBJ2-7|TRBV29-1|many
TGCAGCGTTGCCGATACCGGGACAGACTACGAGCAGTACTTC
CSVADTGTDYEQYF
>TRBD2|TRBJ2-5|TRBV20-1|.
TGCAGTGCAACTCTAGCGGCCCAAGAGACCCAGTACTTC
CSATLAAQETQYF
>TRBD1|TRBJ1-2|TRBV29-1|few
TGCAGCGTTGAAATACCCTGGGACAGGGGGATTGGCTACACCTTC
CSVEIPWDRGIGYTF
>.|TRBJ1-2|TRBV15|.
TGTGCCACCGCATCAAACAGGGATCGTGGCTACACCTTC
CATASNRDRGYTF
>.|TRBJ2-7|TRBV20-1|few
TGCAGTGCTAGAAGGGGCTACGAGCAGTACTTC
CSARRGYEQYF
>TRBD2|TRBJ2-3|TRBV7-9|.
TGTGCCAGCAGTATTAGCGGGAGGGCAGATACGCAGTATTTT
CASSISGRADTQYF
>.|TRBJ1-5|TRBV10-3|.
TGTGCCACGGAAGGCCAAGGCCAGGGTCAGCCCCAGCATTTT
CATEGQGQGQPQHF
>.|TRBJ1-1|TRBV18|.
TGTGCCAGCTCTCAATTACGGGGGGCTAGTGAAGCTTTCTTT
CASSQLRGASEAFF
>.|TRBJ2-7|TRBV29-1|.
TGCAGCGTTGAGACGGGAAACCTCTACGAGCAGTACTTC
CSVETGNLYEQYF
>.|TRBJ1-2|TRBV12-3/TRBV12-4|few
TGTGCCAGCGGGATCATCGGAAGAAGTACCGGCTACACCTTC
CASGIIGRSTGYTF
>.|TRBJ2-7|TRBV7-8|.
TGTGCCAGCAGCTCGCTTCAGGGACCGCTCTACGAGCAGTACTTC
CASSSLQGPLYEQYF
>.|TRBJ1-2|TRBV7-2|.
TGTGCCAGCAGCACGCCAGGGGACTATGGCTACACCTTC
CASSTPGDYGYTF